The 16 T cell receptor beta chains below all came from one sample that was sequenced in a study of blood T cells in healthy people across ages. A J-beta primer mix and a sample-barcoded 5' primer were used in a second PCR of roughly 6 to 11 cycles. MiXCR, run by TCRdb on the 5' RACE reads, gives a single entry per CDR3 protein. The repertoire includes about 1.4 million distinct CDR3 sequences, around 59% of them detected once, and roughly 7% sits in the top ten. The material sequenced was blood. The origin of the receptors is a man aged 18 to 29 in good health.

This clonotype came up a few times. The V gene is TRBV6-5, the J gene TRBJ1-1, with a possible D match to TRBD1 (5 bases). The V and J ends lost 5 bases and 11 bases respectively, with 12 bases between them. This CDR3 has 11 residues. Germline CDR1 MNHEY, CDR2 SVGAGI. CDR3 residues: CASSPGTGAFF. In nucleotides, the CDR3 is TGTGCCAGCAGTCCAGGGACTGGGGCTTTCTTT.

In its sample, this clonotype was seen a few times. The chain employs TRBV4-2 and TRBJ1-5; the D gene is possibly TRBD1 (6 bases). The CDR3 has 13 residues. From germline, CDR1 is LGHNA and CDR2 YNFKEQ. Trimming stripped 5 bases from V and 6 bases from J, with 11 bases between. The CDR3 protein is CASSAQGSQPQHF. CDR3 nucleotides: TGTGCCAGCAGCGCTCAGGGGAGTCAGCCCCAGCATTTT.

The chain recombines TRBV10-3 with TRBJ2-7; D may be TRBD1 (7 bases). Trimming left V 4 bases short and J 5 bases short, with 18 bases between. In germline, CDR1 is ENHRY, CDR2 SYGVKD. This CDR3 region has 15 residues. CDR3: CAISGGGAGMHEQYF. The CDR3 DNA reads TGTGCCATCAGTGGAGGGGGCGCGGGGATGCACGAGCAGTACTTC.

This clonotype showed up just a few times. V is TRBV6-2 or TRBV6-3 and J is TRBJ2-7, with no clear D. The length of the CDR3 is 15 residues. The V gene's germline CDR1 is MNHEY and CDR2 SVGEGT. V lost 6 bases to trimming and J lost 3 bases, with 18 bases between them. In nucleotides, the CDR3 is TGTGCCAGCAGGACCACCAGAAATTCTAACTACGAGCAGTACTTC. Translation: CASRTTRNSNYEQYF.

The chain employs TRBV6-5 and TRBJ1-1; unclear D gene. The length of the CDR3 is 22 residues. The germline V gene encodes CDR1 MNHEY and CDR2 SVGAGI. V lost 0 bases and J lost 5, with 34 bases in between. Here the CDR3 reads CASSYSRASGAAVRSLGTEAFF. The CDR3 DNA reads as TGTGCCAGCAGTTACTCGAGGGCCAGTGGAGCTGCGGTCCGTTCCTTGGGGACTGAAGCTTTCTTT.

V gene TRBV4-1 combines with J gene TRBJ2-7; 8 nucleotides align to TRBD2. CDR3 length: 15 amino acids. The V and J ends lost 3 bases and 5 bases, in that order; junction bases with no gene match: 9. Germline V gene lookup returns CDR1 MGHRA and CDR2 YSYEKL. Written as DNA, the CDR3 is TGCGCCAGCAGCCAGTTTACTAGCGGTCCCGACGAGCAGTACTTC. Its protein product is CASSQFTSGPDEQYF.

The J gene is TRBJ1-1, the V gene TRBV15, with unresolved D. In germline, CDR1 is LNHNV, CDR2 YYDKDF (reference sequence). V lost 0 bases and J 6 bases, leaving 11 bases between the germline ends. This CDR3 region has 14 residues. This CDR3 reads CATSRDGGRPEAFF. The CDR3 DNA reads as TGTGCCACCAGCAGAGATGGAGGACGGCCTGAAGCTTTCTTT.

This clonotype has more than one count but fewer than ten. The chain has TRBV20-1 and TRBJ2-5; possibly TRBD1 for D (6 bases). The CDR3 contains 13 residues. Between the trimmed V and J ends, which lost 5 bases and 7 bases, there was a span of 17 bases. Germline lookup yields CDR1 DFQATT and CDR2 SNEGSKA (reference sequence). For the CDR3, the DNA is TGCAGTGCTCCGGACAGCCCACCTATGACCCAGTACTTC. The encoded protein is CSAPDSPPMTQYF.

The V gene is TRBV12-3 or TRBV12-4, the J gene TRBJ1-2; no firm D call. CDR3 length: 12 amino acids. The V end lost 1 base, the J end lost 13 bases, and 13 bases lay between the germline ends. For the CDR3, the DNA is TGTGCCAGCAGTTTAGAGGAGCATTCTTTCACCTTC. It is translated as CASSLEEHSFTF.

This chain joins TRBV6-2 or TRBV6-3 and TRBJ2-6, with 7 bases identical to TRBD2. This CDR3 has 18 residues. Trimming cost V 5 bases and J 1 base; bases outside gene matches: 11. The germline V gene has CDR1 MNHEY and CDR2 SVGEGT. The chain's CDR3 is CASSLGGTGVSGANVLTF. For the CDR3, the DNA is TGTGCCAGCAGTCTGGGAGGGACGGGAGTATCTGGGGCCAACGTCCTGACTTTC.

This clonotype was recorded once. This chain uses TRBV9 with TRBJ2-7, with D perhaps being TRBD1 or TRBD2 (6 bases each). This CDR3 has 15 residues. From germline, CDR1 is SGDLS and CDR2 YYNGEE. V dropped 4 bases and J dropped 4 bases, with 18 bases sitting between them. The CDR3: CASSLEQGGAYEQYF. The CDR3 DNA reads as TGTGCCAGCAGCTTAGAACAGGGCGGGGCATACGAGCAGTACTTC.

The chain combines TRBV4-3 with TRBJ2-1; 8 bases match TRBD1. V shed 0 bases and J 7 bases; nucleotides not matched to a gene: 11. The length of the CDR3 is 17 residues. Germline CDR1 is LGHNA and CDR2 is YSLEER. In DNA, the CDR3 is TGCGCCAGCAGCCAAGAGTCTGGAGGACAGGGTGGAAATGAGCAGTTCTTC. Translating gives CASSQESGGQGGNEQFF.

The V gene is TRBV5-1, the J gene TRBJ2-5; D possibly matches TRBD1 or TRBD2 (7 bases each). From germline, CDR1 is SGHRS and CDR2 YFSETQ. The CDR3 sequence is 15 residues long. V was cut by 2 bases and J by 3 bases, with 14 bases left in between. CDR3 loop: CASSFRGGEEETQYF. CDR3 sequence (DNA): TGCGCCAGCAGCTTCAGGGGGGGGGAAGAAGAGACCCAGTACTTC.

This clonotype was counted only a few times. The V and J genes are TRBV12-3 or TRBV12-4 and TRBJ2-7; D possibly corresponds to TRBD1 (6 bases). CDR3 size: 14 residues. The germline V and J ends were trimmed by 6 bases and 4 bases, with 16 bases remaining between them. The CDR3 region is CASSEQGSRYEQYF. For the CDR3, the DNA is TGTGCCAGCAGCGAACAGGGTAGTCGGTACGAGCAGTACTTC.

With respect to this clonotype: At one end the junction does not follow the germline gene, possibly because of a read error. V usage is TRBV6-6 and J usage is TRBJ2-4; D remains ambiguous. The J call may be incorrect, as the DNA end agrees better with TRBJ2-7. This CDR3 has 12 amino acids. Germline assignment: CDR1 MNHNY and CDR2 SVGAGI (reference sequence). The CDR3 spells CAGSTDVAEQYF. The CDR3 bases are TGTGCCGGCAGTACGGACGTGGCCGAGCAGTACTTC.

The V gene is TRBV6-5, the J gene TRBJ2-3; D possibly corresponds to TRBD1 (6 bases). Germline CDR1 MNHEY, CDR2 SVGAGI. This CDR3 has 15 residues. Trimming left V 2 bases short and J 6 bases short, with 15 bases between. The CDR3 DNA sequence: TGTGCCAGCAGTTACCTAAACAGGGCTGGGGATACGCAGTATTTT. It is translated as CASSYLNRAGDTQYF.